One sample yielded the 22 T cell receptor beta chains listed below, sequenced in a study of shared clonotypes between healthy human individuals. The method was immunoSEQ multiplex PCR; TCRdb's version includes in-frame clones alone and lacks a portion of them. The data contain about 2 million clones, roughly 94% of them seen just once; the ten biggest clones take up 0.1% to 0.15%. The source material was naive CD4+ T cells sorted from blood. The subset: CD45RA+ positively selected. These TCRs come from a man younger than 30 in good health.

The CDR3 DNA reads TGTGCCAGCAGCCGGGAGGGGGTAAGCTCCTACGAGCAGTACTTC. Translated, it gives CASSREGVSSYEQYF. The chain uses TRBV27 and TRBJ2-7; 8 bases fit TRBD2. Germline-derived CDR1 and CDR2 are MNHEY and SMNVEV (reference sequence). The CDR3 covers 15 residues. V gave up 6 bases and J gave up 0 bases; unmatched junction bases: 7.

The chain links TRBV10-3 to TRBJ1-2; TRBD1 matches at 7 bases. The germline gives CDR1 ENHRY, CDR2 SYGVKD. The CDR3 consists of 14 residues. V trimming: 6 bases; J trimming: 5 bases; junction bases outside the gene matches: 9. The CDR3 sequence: CAIRVTGRAYGYTF. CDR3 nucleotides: TGTGCCATCAGGGTGACAGGGAGGGCGTATGGCTACACCTTC.

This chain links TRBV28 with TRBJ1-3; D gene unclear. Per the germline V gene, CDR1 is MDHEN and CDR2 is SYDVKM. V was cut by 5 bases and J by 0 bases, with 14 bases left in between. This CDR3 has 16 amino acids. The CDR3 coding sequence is TGTGCCAGCAGTCTACTGGACCGGCTCTCTGGAAACACCATATATTTT. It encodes CASSLLDRLSGNTIYF.

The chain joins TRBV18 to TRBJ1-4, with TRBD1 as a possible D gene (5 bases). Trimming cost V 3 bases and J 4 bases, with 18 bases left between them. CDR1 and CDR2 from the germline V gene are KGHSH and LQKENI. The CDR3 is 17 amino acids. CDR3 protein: CASSPGDGRALNEKLFF. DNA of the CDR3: TGTGCCAGCTCACCGGGGGACGGCCGAGCCCTTAATGAAAAACTGTTTTTT.

The CDR3 loop is CASSEGWSGLLMAKNIQYF. CDR3 in DNA: TGTGCCAGCAGTGAGGGGTGGTCCGGGCTGTTAATGGCCAAAAACATTCAGTACTTC. The V call is TRBV6-1, the J call TRBJ2-4; D unclear. CDR1 and CDR2 from the germline V gene are MNHNS and SASEGT. The CDR3 totals 19 residues. The ends were cut back, 3 bases at V and 1 base at J, with 22 bases in the middle.

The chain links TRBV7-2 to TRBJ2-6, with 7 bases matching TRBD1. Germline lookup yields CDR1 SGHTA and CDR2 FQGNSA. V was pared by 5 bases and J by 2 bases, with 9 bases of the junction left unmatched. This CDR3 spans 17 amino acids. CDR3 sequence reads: CASSPGQARTGANVLTF. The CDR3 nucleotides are TGTGCCAGCAGCCCTGGACAGGCCAGGACTGGGGCCAACGTCCTGACTTTC.

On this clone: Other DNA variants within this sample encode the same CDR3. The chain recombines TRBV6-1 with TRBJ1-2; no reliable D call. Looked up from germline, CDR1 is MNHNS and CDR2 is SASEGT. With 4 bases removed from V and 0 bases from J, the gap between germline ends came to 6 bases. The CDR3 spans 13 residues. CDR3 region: CASSVTANYGYTF. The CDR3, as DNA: TGTGCCAGCAGTGTAACAGCTAACTATGGCTACACCTTC.

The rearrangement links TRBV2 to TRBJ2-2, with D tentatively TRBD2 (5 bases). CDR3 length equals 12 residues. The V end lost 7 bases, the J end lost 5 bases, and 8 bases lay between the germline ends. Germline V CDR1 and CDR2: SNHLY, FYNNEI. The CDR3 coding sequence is TGTGCCAGCAATCGGGATACCGGGGAGCTGTTTTTT. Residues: CASNRDTGELFF.

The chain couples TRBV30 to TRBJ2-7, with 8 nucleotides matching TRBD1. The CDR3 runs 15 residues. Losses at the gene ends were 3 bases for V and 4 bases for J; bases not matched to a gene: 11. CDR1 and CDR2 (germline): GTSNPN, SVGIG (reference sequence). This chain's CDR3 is CAWSLGAGGRYEQYF. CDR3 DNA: TGTGCCTGGAGCTTGGGGGCAGGGGGCAGGTACGAGCAGTACTTC.

CDR3 sequence: CASSLGFGRALNEQYF. Here the CDR3 DNA reads TGTGCCAGCAGCTTAGGCTTCGGGAGGGCCTTAAACGAGCAGTACTTC. This rearrangement joins TRBV7-2 to TRBJ2-7; 8 bases are a match to TRBD2. The J segment lost 5 bases and the V segment lost 1 base, leaving 10 bases of the junction unmatched. The CDR3 consists of 16 residues. The germline gives CDR1 SGHTA, CDR2 FQGNSA. The variable domain in full, completed from reference TRBV7-2 and TRBJ2-7, reads GAGVSQSPSNKVTEKGKDVELRCDPISGHTALYWYRQSLGQGLEFLIYFQGNSAPDKSGLPSDRFSAERTGGSVSTLTIQRTQQEDSAVYLCASSLGFGRALNEQYFGPGTRLTVT.

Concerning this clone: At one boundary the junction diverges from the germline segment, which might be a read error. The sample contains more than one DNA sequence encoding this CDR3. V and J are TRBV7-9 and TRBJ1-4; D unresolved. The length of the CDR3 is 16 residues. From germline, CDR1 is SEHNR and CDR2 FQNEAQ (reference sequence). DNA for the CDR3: TGTGCCAGCAGCCTAGCGTCGGGAATTGCTAATGAAAAACTGTTTTTT. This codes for CASSLASGIANEKLFF. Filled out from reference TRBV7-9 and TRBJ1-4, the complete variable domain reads DTGVSQNPRHKITKRGQNVTFRCDPISEHNRLYWYRQTLGQGPEFLTYFQNEAQLEKSRLLSDRFSAERPKGSFSTLEIQRTEQGDSAMYLCASSLASGIANEKLFFGSGTQLSVL.

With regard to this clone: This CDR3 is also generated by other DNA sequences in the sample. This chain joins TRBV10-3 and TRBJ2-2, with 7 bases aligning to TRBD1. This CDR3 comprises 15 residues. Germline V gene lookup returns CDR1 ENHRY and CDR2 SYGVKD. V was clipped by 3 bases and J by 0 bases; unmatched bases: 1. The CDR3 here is CAISEDRANTGELFF. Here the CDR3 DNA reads TGTGCCATCAGTGAAGACAGGGCGAACACCGGGGAGCTGTTTTTT.

The CDR3 DNA is TGTGCCAGCTCAATCAGCAGCCCGGCAACTAATGAAAAACTGTTTTTT. The encoded protein is CASSISSPATNEKLFF. The chain employs TRBV18 and TRBJ1-4; D remains unclear. The CDR3 has 16 amino acids. V was cut by 5 bases and J by 0 bases, with 13 bases left in between. Germline V gene data show CDR1 as KGHSH and CDR2 as LQKENI. The entire variable domain, with the rest obtained from reference TRBV18 and TRBJ1-4, is as follows: NAGVMQNPRHLVRRRGQEARLRCSPMKGHSHVYWYRQLPEEGLKFMVYLQKENIIDESGMPKERFSAEFPKEGPSILRIQQVVRGDSAAYFCASSISSPATNEKLFFGSGTQLSVL.

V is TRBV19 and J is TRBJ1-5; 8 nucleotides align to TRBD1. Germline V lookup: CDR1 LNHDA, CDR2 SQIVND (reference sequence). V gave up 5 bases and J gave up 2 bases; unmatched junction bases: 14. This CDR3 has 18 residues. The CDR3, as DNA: TGTGCCAGTAGTTTCCGGACAGGGCTGGGTATCGGCAATCAGCCCCAGCATTTT. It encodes CASSFRTGLGIGNQPQHF.

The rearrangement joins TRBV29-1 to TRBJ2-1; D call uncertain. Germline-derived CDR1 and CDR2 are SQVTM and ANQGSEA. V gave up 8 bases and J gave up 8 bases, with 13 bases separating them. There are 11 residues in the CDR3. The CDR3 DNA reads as TGCAGCATCTCGGGTTTCGATGAGCAGTTCTTC. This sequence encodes CSISGFDEQFF.

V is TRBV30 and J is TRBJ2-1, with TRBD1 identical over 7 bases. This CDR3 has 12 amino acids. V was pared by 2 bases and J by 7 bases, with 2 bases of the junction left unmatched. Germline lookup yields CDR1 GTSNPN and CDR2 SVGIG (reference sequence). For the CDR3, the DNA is TGTGCCTGGAGTCGACAGGGAAATGAGCAGTTCTTC. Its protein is CAWSRQGNEQFF.

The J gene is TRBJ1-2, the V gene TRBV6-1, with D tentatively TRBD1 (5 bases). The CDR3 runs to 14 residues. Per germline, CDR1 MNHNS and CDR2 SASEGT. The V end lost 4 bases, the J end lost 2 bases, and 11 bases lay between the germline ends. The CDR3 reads CASSAPGTNYGYTF. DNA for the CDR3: TGTGCCAGCAGTGCCCCCGGGACGAACTATGGCTACACCTTC.

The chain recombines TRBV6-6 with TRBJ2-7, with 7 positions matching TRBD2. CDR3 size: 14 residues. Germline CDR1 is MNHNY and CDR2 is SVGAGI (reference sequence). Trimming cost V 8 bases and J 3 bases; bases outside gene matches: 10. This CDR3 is CASLMGGGVYEQYF. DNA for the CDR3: TGTGCCAGCCTTATGGGGGGAGGGGTCTACGAGCAGTACTTC.

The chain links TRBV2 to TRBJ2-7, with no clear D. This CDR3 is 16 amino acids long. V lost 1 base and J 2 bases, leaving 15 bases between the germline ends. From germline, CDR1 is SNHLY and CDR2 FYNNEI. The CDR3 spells CASSEGPSTNAYEQYF. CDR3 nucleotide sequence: TGTGCCAGCAGTGAAGGTCCATCTACTAATGCCTACGAGCAGTACTTC.

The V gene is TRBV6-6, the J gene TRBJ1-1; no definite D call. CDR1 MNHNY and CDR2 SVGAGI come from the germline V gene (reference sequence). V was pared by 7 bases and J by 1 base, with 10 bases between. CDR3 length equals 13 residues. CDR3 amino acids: CASKQPTNTEAFF. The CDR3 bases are TGTGCCAGCAAACAGCCAACGAACACTGAAGCTTTCTTT.

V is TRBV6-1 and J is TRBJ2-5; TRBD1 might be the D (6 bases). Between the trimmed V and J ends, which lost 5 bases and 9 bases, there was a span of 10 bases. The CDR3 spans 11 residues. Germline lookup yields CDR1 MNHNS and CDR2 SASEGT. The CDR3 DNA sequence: TGTGCCAGCAGTAAGCAGGGGTCCCAGTACTTC. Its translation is CASSKQGSQYF.

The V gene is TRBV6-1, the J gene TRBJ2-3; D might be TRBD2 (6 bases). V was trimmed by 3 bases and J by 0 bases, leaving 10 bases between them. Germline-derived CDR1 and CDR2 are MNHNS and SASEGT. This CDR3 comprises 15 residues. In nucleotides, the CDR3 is TGTGCCAGCAGTGATATAGCGGAAAGCACAGATACGCAGTATTTT. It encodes CASSDIAESTDTQYF.